Sequencing of this TCR beta chain was carried out in a study of shared clonotypes between healthy human individuals. Across the whole study: CD8 memory received one plate per donor, CD8 naive two, CD4 memory three and CD4 naive three. Whole-study findings and limits: The represented genetic and exposure-history diversity was limited by the small number of donors. A handful of donors had 5% to 6.5% of their naive CD4 clonotypes in common. Sorted-subset sequencing, rarefaction showed, was incomplete despite large depth.

Germline CDR1 and CDR2: SNHLY and FYNNEI. The CDR3 is 12 amino acids. The V end was cut by 5 bases, the J end by 7 bases, with 11 bases between. Note on this clone: The target antigen is unknown.

The assay was immunoSEQ multiplex PCR, and TCRdb's table has in-frame clones only and misses some. The data hold roughly 1.4 million clones, with about 98.5% observed a single time. V is TRBV2 and J is TRBJ2-5; unclear D gene. The TCR was taken from a man younger than 45 in good health. The source material was naive CD4+ T cells sorted from blood. Subset defined: CD45RA+ positively selected. DNA of the CDR3: TGTGCCAGCAGTAGTGCCATGGGGACCCAGTACTTC. This gives the protein CASSSAMGTQYF.